What follows describes a single TCR beta chain. This clone was detected ten times or more. Its antigen has not been determined. Compared with germline, one end of the junction differs, possibly owing to a read error. Other DNA sequences within the sample encode an identical CDR3. This record belongs to a study of metastatic and nonmetastatic thyroid tumors (TCRdb year 2020). Background on the whole study: Repertoires were compared across peripheral blood and tumor or nodule tissue samples from malignant and benign thyroid patients. Overall results and qualifications from the work: TCR beta diversity was reported as significantly higher in malignant tumors than in benign nodules, in both blood and tumor samples.

Library method: PCR. TCRdb records Illumina HiSeq 4000 as the sequencer. High-throughput sequencing was used to profile the TCR beta-chain CDR3 region of each patient. Per the source publication's procedure: A classifier to discriminate distant-metastatic papillary thyroid cancer patients was built from CDR3 differences across clinicopathological groups. Repertoire diversity was assessed with the Shannon index, and tumor-blood repertoire similarity with the Morisita-Horn index. In TCRdb, the public reads were trimmed at Q25 with fastp and aligned with MiXCR, with productive beta chains retained. These V and J calls are TCRdb output, not the study's own analysis. Recorded for this sample are around 34,000 clones; 15% to 20% of them occurred a single time. The ten largest clonotypes hold 7.5% to 9.5% of the sample. The CDR3 sequence holds 13 residues, the cysteine and phenylalanine included. Just CDR3 DNA is preserved here, 39 bases in frame from base 1. The germline V gene (reference sequence) specifies DFQATT as CDR1 and SNEGSKA as CDR2.

No patient had received any treatment before thyroid surgery. Patient clinical samples collected from about 2011 to 2019 were retrospectively analysed using T-cell receptor beta sequencing. This sequence originates from a female donor with papillary thyroid cancer or a benign thyroid nodule (not recorded which). Some clones in this sample may be carry-over from other donors' samples. The V and J segments used are TRBV20-1 and TRBJ2-5; a tentative D call is TRBD1 (6 bases match). The sequenced material came from blood. The DNA reads as follows: TGCAGTGCTACAGGACAGTCCCAAGAGGCCCAGTACTTC. The resulting protein is CSATGQSQEAQYF.